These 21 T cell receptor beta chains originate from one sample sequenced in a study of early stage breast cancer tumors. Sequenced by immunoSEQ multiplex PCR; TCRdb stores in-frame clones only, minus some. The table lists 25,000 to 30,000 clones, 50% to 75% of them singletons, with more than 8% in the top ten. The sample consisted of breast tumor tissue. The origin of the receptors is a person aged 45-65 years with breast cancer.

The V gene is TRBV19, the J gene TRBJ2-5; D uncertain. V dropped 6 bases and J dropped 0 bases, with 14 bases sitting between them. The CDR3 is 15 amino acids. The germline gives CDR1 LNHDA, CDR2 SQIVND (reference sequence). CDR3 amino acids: CASRAPGRYQETQYF. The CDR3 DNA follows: TGTGCCAGTAGGGCCCCCGGGCGGTACCAAGAGACCCAGTACTTC. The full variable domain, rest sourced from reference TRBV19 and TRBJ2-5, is DGGITQSPKYLFRKEGQNVTLSCEQNLNHDAMYWYRQDPGQGLRLIYYSQIVNDFQKGDIAEGYSVSREKKESFPLTVTSAQKNPTAFYLCASRAPGRYQETQYFGPGTRLLVL.

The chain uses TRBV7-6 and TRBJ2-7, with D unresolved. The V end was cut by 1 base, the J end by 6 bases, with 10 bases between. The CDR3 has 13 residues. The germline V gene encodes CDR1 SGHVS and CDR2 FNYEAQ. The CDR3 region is CASSLEMRSEQYF. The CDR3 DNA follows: TGTGCCAGCAGCTTAGAAATGAGGAGCGAGCAGTACTTC. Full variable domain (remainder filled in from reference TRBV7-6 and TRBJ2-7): GAGVSQSPRYKVTKRGQDVALRCDPISGHVSLYWYRQALGQGPEFLTYFNYEAQQDKSGLPNDRFSAERPEGSISTLTIQRTEQRDSAMYRCASSLEMRSEQYFGPGTRLTVT.

The CDR3 DNA is TGTGCCATCAACGTAGCGGGAGGCACAGATACGCAGTATTTT. Translating gives CAINVAGGTDTQYF. The rearrangement joins TRBV10-3 to TRBJ2-3, with 9 nucleotides matching TRBD2. With 7 bases clipped from V and 1 base from J, the junction kept 3 bases outside the gene matches. Germline V gene lookup returns CDR1 ENHRY and CDR2 SYGVKD. The CDR3 extends over 14 amino acids.

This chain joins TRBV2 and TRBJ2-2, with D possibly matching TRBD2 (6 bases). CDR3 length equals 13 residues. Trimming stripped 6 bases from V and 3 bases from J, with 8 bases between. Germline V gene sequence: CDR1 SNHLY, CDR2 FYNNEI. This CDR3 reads CASRGGDTGELFF. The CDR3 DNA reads TGTGCCAGCAGAGGCGGGGACACCGGGGAGCTGTTTTTT.

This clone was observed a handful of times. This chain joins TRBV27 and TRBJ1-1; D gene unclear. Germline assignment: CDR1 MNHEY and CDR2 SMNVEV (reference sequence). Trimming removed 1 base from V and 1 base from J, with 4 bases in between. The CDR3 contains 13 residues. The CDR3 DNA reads TGTGCCAGCAGTTTATTAGCGAACACTGAAGCTTTCTTT. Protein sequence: CASSLLANTEAFF.

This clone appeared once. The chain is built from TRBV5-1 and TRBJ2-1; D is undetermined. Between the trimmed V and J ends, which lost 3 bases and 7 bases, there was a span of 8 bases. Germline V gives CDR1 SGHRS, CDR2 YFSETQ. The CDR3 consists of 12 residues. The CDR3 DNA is TGCGCCAGCAGCTGGGCGAGAAATGAGCAGTTCTTC. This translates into CASSWARNEQFF.

For the CDR3, the DNA is TGTGCCAGCAGTCCAGCGGGAGTCGACTACGAGCAGTACTTC. Translation: CASSPAGVDYEQYF. V usage is TRBV28 and J usage is TRBJ2-7; 8 bases are shared with TRBD2. Germline loops: CDR1 MDHEN, CDR2 SYDVKM. J gave up 3 bases and V 5 bases, and 6 bases lay outside the gene matches. The CDR3 has 14 amino acids. The entire variable domain, with the rest obtained from reference TRBV28 and TRBJ2-7, is as follows: DVKVTQSSRYLVKRTGEKVFLECVQDMDHENMFWYRQDPGLGLRLIYFSYDVKMKEKGDIPEGYSVSREKKERFSLILESASTNQTSMYLCASSPAGVDYEQYFGPGTRLTVT.

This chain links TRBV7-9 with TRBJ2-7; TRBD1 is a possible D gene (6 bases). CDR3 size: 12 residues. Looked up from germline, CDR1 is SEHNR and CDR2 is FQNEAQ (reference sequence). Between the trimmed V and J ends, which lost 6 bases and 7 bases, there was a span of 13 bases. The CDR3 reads CASSLHDREQYF. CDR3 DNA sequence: TGTGCCAGCAGTCTACATGACAGGGAGCAGTACTTC.

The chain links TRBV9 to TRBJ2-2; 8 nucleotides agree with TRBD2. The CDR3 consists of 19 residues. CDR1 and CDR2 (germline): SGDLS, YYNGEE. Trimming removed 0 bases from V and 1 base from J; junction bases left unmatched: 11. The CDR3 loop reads CASSVATGGPWQNTGELFF. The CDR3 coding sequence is TGTGCCAGCAGCGTAGCTACGGGGGGGCCATGGCAGAACACCGGGGAGCTGTTTTTT.

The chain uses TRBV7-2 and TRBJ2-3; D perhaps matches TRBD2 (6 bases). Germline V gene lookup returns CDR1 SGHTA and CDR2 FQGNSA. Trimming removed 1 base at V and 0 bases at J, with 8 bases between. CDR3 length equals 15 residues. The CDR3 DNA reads TGTGCCAGCAGCTTAGTGGGGACTAGCACAGATACGCAGTATTTT. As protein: CASSLVGTSTDTQYF. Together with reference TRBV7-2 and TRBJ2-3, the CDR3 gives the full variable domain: GAGVSQSPSNKVTEKGKDVELRCDPISGHTALYWYRQSLGQGLEFLIYFQGNSAPDKSGLPSDRFSAERTGGSVSTLTIQRTQQEDSAVYLCASSLVGTSTDTQYFGPGTRLTVL.

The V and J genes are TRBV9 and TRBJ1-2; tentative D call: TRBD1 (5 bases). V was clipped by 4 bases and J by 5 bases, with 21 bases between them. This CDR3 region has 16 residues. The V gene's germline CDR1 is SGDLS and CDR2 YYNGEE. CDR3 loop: CASSPRPDTDHYGYTF. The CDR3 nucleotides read TGTGCCAGCAGCCCACGGCCGGACACGGACCATTATGGCTACACCTTC.

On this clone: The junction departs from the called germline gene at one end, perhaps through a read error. The CDR3 protein is CASSQSKGADF. The CDR3 coding sequence is TGCGCCAGCAGTCAATCAAAGGGGGCGGACTTC. V and J are TRBV23-1 and TRBJ2-4, with 7 bases aligning to TRBD1. TRBV23-1 counts as an open reading frame of uncertain function. This CDR3 has 11 residues.

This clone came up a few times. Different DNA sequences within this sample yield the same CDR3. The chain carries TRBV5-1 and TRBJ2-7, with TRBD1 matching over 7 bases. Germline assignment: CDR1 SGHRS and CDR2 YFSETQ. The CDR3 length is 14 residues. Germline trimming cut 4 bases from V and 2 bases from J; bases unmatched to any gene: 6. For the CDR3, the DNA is TGCGCCAGCAGCCCGACAGGGCAGGCCTACGAGCAGTACTTC. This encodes CASSPTGQAYEQYF. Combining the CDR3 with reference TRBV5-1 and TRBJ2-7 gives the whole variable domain KAGVTQTPRYLIKTRGQQVTLSCSPISGHRSVSWYQQTPGQGLQFLFEYFSETQRNKGNFPGRFSGRQFSNSRSEMNVSTLELGDSALYLCASSPTGQAYEQYFGPGTRLTVT.

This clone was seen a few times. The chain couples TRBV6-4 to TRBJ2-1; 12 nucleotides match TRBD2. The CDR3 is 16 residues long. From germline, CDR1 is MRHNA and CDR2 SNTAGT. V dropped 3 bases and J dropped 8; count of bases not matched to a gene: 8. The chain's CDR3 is CASSEVLAGGPHEQFF. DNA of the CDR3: TGTGCCAGCAGTGAGGTCCTAGCGGGAGGGCCCCATGAGCAGTTCTTC.

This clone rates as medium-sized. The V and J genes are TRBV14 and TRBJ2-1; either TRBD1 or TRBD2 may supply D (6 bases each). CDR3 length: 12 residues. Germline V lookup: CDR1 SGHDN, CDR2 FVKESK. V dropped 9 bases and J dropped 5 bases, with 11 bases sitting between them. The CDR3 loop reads CASRGPHNEQFF. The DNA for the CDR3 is TGTGCCAGTCGGGGGCCCCACAATGAGCAGTTCTTC.

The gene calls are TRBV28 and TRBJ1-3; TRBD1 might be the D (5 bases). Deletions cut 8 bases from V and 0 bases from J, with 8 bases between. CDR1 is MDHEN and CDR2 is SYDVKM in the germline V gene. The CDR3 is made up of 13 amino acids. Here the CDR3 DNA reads TGTGCCAGCTGGCAGGGCTCTGGAAACACCATATATTTT. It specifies CASWQGSGNTIYF.

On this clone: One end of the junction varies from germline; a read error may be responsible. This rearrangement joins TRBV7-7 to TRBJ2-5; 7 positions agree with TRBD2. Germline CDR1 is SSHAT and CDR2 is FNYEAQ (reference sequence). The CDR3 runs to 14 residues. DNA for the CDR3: TGTGCTAGCAGCCCAACTAGCGAGGGGGAGACCCAGTACTTC. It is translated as CASSPTSEGETQYF.

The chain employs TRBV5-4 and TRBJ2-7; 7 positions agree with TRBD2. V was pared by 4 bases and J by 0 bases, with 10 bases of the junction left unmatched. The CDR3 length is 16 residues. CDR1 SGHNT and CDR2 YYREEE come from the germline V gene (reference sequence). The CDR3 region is CASSAPFAGDSYEQYF. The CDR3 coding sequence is TGTGCCAGCAGCGCACCCTTTGCGGGAGACTCCTACGAGCAGTACTTC.

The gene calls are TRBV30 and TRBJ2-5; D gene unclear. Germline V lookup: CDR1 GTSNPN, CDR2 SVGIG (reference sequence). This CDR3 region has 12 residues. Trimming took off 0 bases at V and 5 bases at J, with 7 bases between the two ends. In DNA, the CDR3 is TGTGCCTGGAGTGTTGGTATCGAGACCCAGTACTTC. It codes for CAWSVGIETQYF.

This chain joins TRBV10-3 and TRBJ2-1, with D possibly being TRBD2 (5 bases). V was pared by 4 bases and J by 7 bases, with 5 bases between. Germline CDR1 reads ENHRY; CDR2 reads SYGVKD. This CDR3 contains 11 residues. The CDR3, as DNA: TGTGCCATCAGTGGGACTAATGAGCAGTTCTTC. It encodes CAISGTNEQFF.

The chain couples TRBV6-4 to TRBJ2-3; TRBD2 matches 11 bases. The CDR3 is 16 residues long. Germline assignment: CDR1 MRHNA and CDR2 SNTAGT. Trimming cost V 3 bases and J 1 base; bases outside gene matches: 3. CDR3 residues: CASSEATSGGTDTQYF. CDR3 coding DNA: TGTGCCAGCAGTGAGGCGACTAGCGGGGGCACAGATACGCAGTATTTT.